This entry concerns a single TCR beta chain. The data derive from a study of blood T cells in healthy people across ages. PCR was performed a second time for about 6 to 12 cycles using a sample-barcoded 5' primer and a J-beta primer mix. MiXCR was run by TCRdb on the 5' RACE reads, yielding one entry per CDR3 protein. The table has over a million distinct CDR3 sequences, around 55% seen once; the top ten hold over 5%. V lost 3 bases and J lost 1; bases outside the gene matches: 6. This CDR3 contains 16 residues. The germline V gene has CDR1 SGHRS and CDR2 YFSETQ. The chain is built from TRBV5-1 and TRBJ2-5; 10 bases match TRBD2. The sample taken for sequencing was blood. This sequence originates from a man aged 18 to 30 in good health. The DNA for the CDR3 is TGCGCCAGCAGCTCCCGGACTAGCGGTATCCAAGAGACCCAGTACTTC. Protein product: CASSSRTSGIQETQYF. Drawing the rest from reference TRBV5-1 and TRBJ2-5, the complete variable domain is KAGVTQTPRYLIKTRGQQVTLSCSPISGHRSVSWYQQTPGQGLQFLFEYFSETQRNKGNFPGRFSGRQFSNSRSEMNVSTLELGDSALYLCASSSRTSGIQETQYFGPGTRLLVL.